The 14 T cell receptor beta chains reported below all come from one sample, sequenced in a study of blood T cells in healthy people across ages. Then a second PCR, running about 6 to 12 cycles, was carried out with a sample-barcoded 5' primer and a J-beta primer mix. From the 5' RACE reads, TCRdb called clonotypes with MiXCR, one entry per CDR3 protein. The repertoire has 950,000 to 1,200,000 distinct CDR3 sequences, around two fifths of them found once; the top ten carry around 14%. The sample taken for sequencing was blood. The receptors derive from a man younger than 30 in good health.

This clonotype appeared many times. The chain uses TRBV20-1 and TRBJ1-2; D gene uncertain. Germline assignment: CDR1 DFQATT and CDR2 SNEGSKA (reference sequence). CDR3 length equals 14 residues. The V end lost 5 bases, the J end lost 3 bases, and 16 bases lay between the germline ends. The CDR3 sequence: CSAPPTLGHYGYTF. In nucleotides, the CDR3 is TGCAGTGCTCCTCCGACTCTGGGCCACTATGGCTACACCTTC.

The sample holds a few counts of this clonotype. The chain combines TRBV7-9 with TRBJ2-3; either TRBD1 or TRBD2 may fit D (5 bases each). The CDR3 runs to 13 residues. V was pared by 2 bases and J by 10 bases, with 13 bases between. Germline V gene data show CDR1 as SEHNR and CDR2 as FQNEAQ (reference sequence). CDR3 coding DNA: TGTGCCAGCAGCTTAAATTCTAGGGACGCGCAGTATTTT. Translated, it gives CASSLNSRDAQYF.

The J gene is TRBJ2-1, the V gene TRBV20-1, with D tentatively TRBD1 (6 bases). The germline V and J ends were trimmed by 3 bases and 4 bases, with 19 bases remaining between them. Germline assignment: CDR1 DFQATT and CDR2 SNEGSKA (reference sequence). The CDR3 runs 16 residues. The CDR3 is CSASGTLPKRYNEQFF. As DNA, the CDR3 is TGCAGTGCTAGCGGGACACTACCCAAAAGATACAATGAGCAGTTCTTC.

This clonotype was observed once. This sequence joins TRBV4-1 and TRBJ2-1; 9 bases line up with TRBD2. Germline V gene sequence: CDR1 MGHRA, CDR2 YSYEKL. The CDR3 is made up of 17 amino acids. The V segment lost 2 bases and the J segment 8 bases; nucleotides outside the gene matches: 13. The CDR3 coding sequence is TGCGCCAGCAGCCAATTAGGTCGTAGCGGGGGTGCTGATGAGCAGTTCTTC. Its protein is CASSQLGRSGGADEQFF.

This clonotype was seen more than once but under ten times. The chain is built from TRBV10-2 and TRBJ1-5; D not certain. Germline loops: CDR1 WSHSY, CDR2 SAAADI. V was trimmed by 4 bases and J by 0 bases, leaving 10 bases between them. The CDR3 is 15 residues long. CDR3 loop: CASSVGDYSNQPQHF. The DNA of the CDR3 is TGCGCCAGCAGTGTAGGAGATTATAGCAATCAGCCCCAGCATTTT.

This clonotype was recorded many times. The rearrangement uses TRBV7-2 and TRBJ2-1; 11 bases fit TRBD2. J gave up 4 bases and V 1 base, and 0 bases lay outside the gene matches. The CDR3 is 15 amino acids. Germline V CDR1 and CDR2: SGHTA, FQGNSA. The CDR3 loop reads CASSLGLAGYNEQFF. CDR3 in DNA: TGTGCCAGCAGCTTAGGACTAGCGGGGTACAATGAGCAGTTCTTC.

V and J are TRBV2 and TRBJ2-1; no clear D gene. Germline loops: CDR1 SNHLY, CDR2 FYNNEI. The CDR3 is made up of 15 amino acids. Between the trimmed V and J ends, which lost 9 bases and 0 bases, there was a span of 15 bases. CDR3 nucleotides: TGTGCCAGTAAACCGACGGCAAGCTCCTACAATGAGCAGTTCTTC. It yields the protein CASKPTASSYNEQFF.

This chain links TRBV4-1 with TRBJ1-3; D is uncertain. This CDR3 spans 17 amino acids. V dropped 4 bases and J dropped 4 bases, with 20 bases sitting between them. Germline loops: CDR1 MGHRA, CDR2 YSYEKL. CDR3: CASSPHRTGDGGNTIYF. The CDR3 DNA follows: TGCGCCAGCAGCCCCCATCGGACGGGAGATGGGGGAAACACCATATATTTT.

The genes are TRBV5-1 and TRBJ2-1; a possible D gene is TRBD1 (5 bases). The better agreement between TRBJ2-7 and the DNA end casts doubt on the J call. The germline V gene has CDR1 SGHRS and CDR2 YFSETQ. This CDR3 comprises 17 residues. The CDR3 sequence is CASSLHGALDLNNEQYF. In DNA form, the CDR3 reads TGCGCCAGCAGCTTGCATGGGGCTTTGGACCTAAACAATGAGCAGTACTTC.

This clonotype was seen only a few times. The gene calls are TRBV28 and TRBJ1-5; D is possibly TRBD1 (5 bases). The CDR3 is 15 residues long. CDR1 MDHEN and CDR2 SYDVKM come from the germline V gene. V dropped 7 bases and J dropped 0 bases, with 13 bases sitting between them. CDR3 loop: CASTQGGDSNQPQHF. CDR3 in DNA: TGTGCCAGCACCCAGGGCGGAGATAGCAATCAGCCCCAGCATTTT.

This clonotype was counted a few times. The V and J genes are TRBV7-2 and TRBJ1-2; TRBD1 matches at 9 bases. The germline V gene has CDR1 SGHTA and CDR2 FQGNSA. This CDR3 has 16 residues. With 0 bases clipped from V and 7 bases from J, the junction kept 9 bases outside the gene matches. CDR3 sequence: CASSLARPGTGSGYTF. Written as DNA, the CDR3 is TGTGCCAGCAGCTTAGCGCGGCCTGGGACAGGGTCTGGCTACACCTTC.

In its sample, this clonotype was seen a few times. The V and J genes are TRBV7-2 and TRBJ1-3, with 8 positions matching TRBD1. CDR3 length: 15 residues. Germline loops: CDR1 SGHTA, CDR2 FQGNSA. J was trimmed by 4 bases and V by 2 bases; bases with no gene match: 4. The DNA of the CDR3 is TGTGCCAGCAGCTTAATCGACAGGGGAGGAAACACCATATATTTT. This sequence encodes CASSLIDRGGNTIYF.

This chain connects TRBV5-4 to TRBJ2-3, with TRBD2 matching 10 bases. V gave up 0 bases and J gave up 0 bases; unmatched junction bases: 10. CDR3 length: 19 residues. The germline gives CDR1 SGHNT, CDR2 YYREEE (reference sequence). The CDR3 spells CASSLGLAGASDSTDTQYF. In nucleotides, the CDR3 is TGTGCCAGCAGCTTGGGCCTAGCGGGGGCCAGCGATAGCACAGATACGCAGTATTTT.

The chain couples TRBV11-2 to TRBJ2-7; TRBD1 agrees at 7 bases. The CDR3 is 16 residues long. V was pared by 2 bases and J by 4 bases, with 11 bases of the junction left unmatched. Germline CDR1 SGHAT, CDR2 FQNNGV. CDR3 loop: CASSLSTGTAPYEQYF. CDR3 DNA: TGTGCCAGCAGCTTATCAACCGGGACAGCCCCATACGAGCAGTACTTC.